This TCR beta chain was documented in a study of OX40 agonist ivuxolimab in advanced cancers. Clones were sequenced by immunoSEQ multiplex PCR, and TCRdb holds only the in-frame ones, with some missing. Among some 60,000 clones listed, around 87% were seen once. Germline-derived CDR1 and CDR2 are SGHRS and YFSETQ. The ends lost 2 bases at V and 6 bases at J; junction bases unmatched: 9. The CDR3 is 17 amino acids. The source is an adult with an advanced solid tumor such as melanoma, head and neck, liver or kidney cancer. J is TRBJ1-4 and V is TRBV5-1; TRBD1 matches 11 bases. The sample was CD4+ or CD8+ T cells sorted from blood, taken in a trial of the OX40 agonist ivuxolimab. The CDR3 bases are TGCGCCAGCAGCTTACAAAACAGGGGACAGGGGGATGAAAAACTGTTTTTT. It specifies CASSLQNRGQGDEKLFF.